One and the same sample provided the 9 T cell receptor beta chains below, sequenced in a study of T-cell memory formation after mild COVID-19. TCRdb reprocessed the 5' RACE reads via MiXCR and lists one record per CDR3 protein. The sample lists 130,000 to 150,000 distinct CDR3 sequences, roughly 6.2% occurring once. The sequencing sample was made of PBMCs or a T cell subset sorted from them (not recorded which). Receptor source: an adult woman who had mild COVID-19 (a few samples of this study predate the infection). Cell type and time point are not known.

This clonotype occurred many times. The chain has TRBV3-1 and TRBJ2-7; maybe TRBD2 (5 bases). Looked up from germline, CDR1 is LGHDT and CDR2 is YNNKEL (reference sequence). The CDR3 runs 15 residues. Between the trimmed V and J ends, which lost 1 base and 2 bases, there was a span of 12 bases. The CDR3 protein is CASSQGGILPYEQYF. CDR3 nucleotide sequence: TGTGCCAGCAGCCAAGGAGGGATACTACCCTACGAGCAGTACTTC.

The chain carries TRBV5-1 and TRBJ2-7, with D perhaps matching TRBD1 (5 bases). The CDR3 totals 12 residues. Trimming cost V 6 bases and J 2 bases, with 9 bases left between them. Germline CDR1 and CDR2: SGHRS and YFSETQ. CDR3: CASKGVAYEQYF. The CDR3 nucleotides read TGCGCCAGCAAAGGGGTGGCCTACGAGCAGTACTTC. Full variable domain (rest looked up from reference TRBV5-1 and TRBJ2-7): KAGVTQTPRYLIKTRGQQVTLSCSPISGHRSVSWYQQTPGQGLQFLFEYFSETQRNKGNFPGRFSGRQFSNSRSEMNVSTLELGDSALYLCASKGVAYEQYFGPGTRLTVT.

This clonotype was recorded a few times. The V and J genes are TRBV20-1 and TRBJ1-1, with D uncertain. The V end lost 6 bases, the J end lost 5 bases, and 19 bases lay between the germline ends. The germline V gene encodes CDR1 DFQATT and CDR2 SNEGSKA (reference sequence). This CDR3 contains 14 residues. The CDR3 sequence is CSAPGSGVGTEAFF. The CDR3 region has the DNA TGCAGTGCCCCGGGATCCGGGGTAGGAACTGAAGCTTTCTTT.

The genes are TRBV15 and TRBJ1-5, with 9 bases lining up with TRBD1. Per the germline V gene, CDR1 is LNHNV and CDR2 is YYDKDF (reference sequence). There are 17 residues in the CDR3. V dropped 5 bases and J dropped 5; count of bases not matched to a gene: 13. CDR3 loop: CATSRKGSGTGHQPQHF. CDR3 in DNA: TGTGCCACCAGCCGAAAAGGATCCGGGACAGGGCATCAGCCCCAGCATTTT.

The chain combines TRBV6-2 or TRBV6-3 with TRBJ2-3; either TRBD1 or TRBD2 may supply D (5 bases each). CDR1 and CDR2 from the germline V gene are MNHEY and SVGEGT. The CDR3 spans 13 residues. V lost 8 bases, J lost 6 bases, and 15 bases lay in between. In DNA, the CDR3 is TGTGCCAGCTTTCTTCCGGGGCGGGATACGCAGTATTTT. Protein: CASFLPGRDTQYF.

The rearrangement joins TRBV7-9 to TRBJ2-3; tentatively, D is TRBD1 (8 bases). Germline values: CDR1 SEHNR, CDR2 FQNEAQ (reference sequence). V was trimmed by 0 bases and J by 6 bases, leaving 13 bases between them. CDR3 length: 15 amino acids. CDR3 region: CASSLAQGGSDTQYF. The DNA for the CDR3 is TGTGCCAGCAGCTTAGCACAGGGGGGGAGTGATACGCAGTATTTT. The full variable domain, with the rest looked up from reference TRBV7-9 and TRBJ2-3, is DTGVSQNPRHKITKRGQNVTFRCDPISEHNRLYWYRQTLGQGPEFLTYFQNEAQLEKSRLLSDRFSAERPKGSFSTLEIQRTEQGDSAMYLCASSLAQGGSDTQYFGPGTRLTVL.

This clonotype was observed many times. This chain links TRBV7-9 with TRBJ1-1; D possibly corresponds to TRBD1 (5 bases). The CDR3 spans 12 residues. V was shortened by 2 bases and J by 13 bases, with 14 bases between the two germline ends. Per germline, CDR1 SEHNR and CDR2 FQNEAQ (reference sequence). Written as DNA, the CDR3 is TGTGCCAGCAGCTTAATGAGGGGAGCAGGTTTCTTT. This codes for CASSLMRGAGFF.

V gene TRBV25-1 combines with J gene TRBJ2-7; 12 nucleotides agree with TRBD1. The CDR3 sequence is 15 residues long. Unmatched junction bases numbered 10, after V lost 8 bases and J lost 5 bases. Germline CDR1 reads MGHDK; CDR2 reads SYGVNS. CDR3 region: CASRHSGTGGDEQYF. CDR3 DNA sequence: TGTGCCAGCCGCCACTCCGGGACAGGGGGCGACGAGCAGTACTTC.

CDR3 sequence: CSVEDLPSGGALTQYF. CDR3 in DNA: TGCAGCGTTGAAGATCTGCCTAGCGGGGGGGCACTGACCCAGTACTTC. The V gene is TRBV29-1, the J gene TRBJ2-5; 12 nucleotides line up with TRBD2. J lost 7 bases, V lost 0 bases, and 9 bases had no gene match. This CDR3 region has 16 residues. Germline V gene lookup returns CDR1 SQVTM and CDR2 ANQGSEA.